This T cell receptor beta chain comes out of a study of blood T cell repertoires in COVID-19. About the study: The analysed material was cDNA or gDNA that came from T cells, B-cell-depleted T cells, or PBMCs.

From germline, CDR1 is SGHRS and CDR2 YFSETQ. Deletions cut 4 bases from V and 0 bases from J, with 14 bases between. The CDR3 covers 15 residues. Authors' analysis steps: It was from reference gene primer amplification that nucleated cell counts were estimated. The assay was immunoSEQ multiplex PCR, and TCRdb's table has in-frame clones only and misses some. Clonal size and the V and J genes are those of that table, whereas D and trimming came from the DNA. The sample has some 190,000 clones; approximately 90% are singletons. V gene TRBV5-1 combines with J gene TRBJ2-7, with D perhaps TRBD2 (6 bases). The receptor comes from a human donor in a cohort sampled during active COVID-19. Sequencing was performed on peripheral blood. This chain's CDR3 is CASSIGGLSSYEQYF. CDR3 nucleotides: TGCGCCAGCAGCATCGGGGGTCTAAGCTCCTACGAGCAGTACTTC.